Sequencing of this T cell receptor beta chain was carried out in a study of blood T cell repertoires in COVID-19. About the research overall: The United States, Italy and Spain were the sources of the acute and convalescent COVID-19 samples. PBMCs, B-cell-depleted T cells, or T cells were the source of the cDNA or gDNA that made up the material.

CDR1 MNHEY and CDR2 SVGAGI come from the germline V gene. The CDR3 sequence is 12 residues long. V lost 2 bases, J lost 5 bases, and 6 bases lay in between. Those enrolled in Seattle joined during active infection and were followed longitudinally afterward. As processed by the authors: Nucleated cell counts were estimated from reference gene primer amplification. Assay used: immunoSEQ multiplex PCR; TCRdb lists only in-frame clones, some missing. D and trimming were read from the DNA, whereas the V and J calls and clone size are those reported in that table. The data show over 250,000 clones, with approximately 86% seen just once and 13% held by the top ten. This clone has a handful of counts.

Sequencing was done on a sample of peripheral blood. The rearrangement joins TRBV6-5 to TRBJ2-5; D gene uncertain. This TCR was recovered from a woman between 65 and 79 years old with COVID-19, enrolled during active disease. CDR3 region: CASSYDRETQYF. CDR3 sequence (DNA): TGTGCCAGCAGTTACGATCGGGAGACCCAGTACTTC.